A single sample is the source of the 21 T cell receptor beta chains below, sequenced in a study of OX40 agonist ivuxolimab in advanced cancers. Library creation used the immunoSEQ multiplex PCR assay. TCRdb obtained this table from immuneACCESS and retained in-frame rearrangements with V and J assigned. These tables miss some clones; where compared with another copy, unresolved V genes account for less than half of the shortfall, and the remainder is unexplained. The table for this sample lists fewer than 65,000 clones; over 80% of them were counted only once. Together, the top ten hold approximately 3.9% of the sample. The sequencing used CD4+ or CD8+ T cells sorted from blood, collected in a trial of the OX40 agonist ivuxolimab. The receptors derive from an adult with an advanced solid tumor such as melanoma, head and neck, liver or kidney cancer.

The CDR3 DNA reads as TGTGCCAGCAGCGGGTTGAGGGGACCAGAGGATGAAAAACTGTTTTTT. Its translation is CASSGLRGPEDEKLFF. The J gene is TRBJ1-4, the V gene TRBV9; tentatively, D is TRBD1 (5 bases). In germline, CDR1 is SGDLS, CDR2 YYNGEE. The CDR3 has 16 residues. V lost 3 bases to trimming and J lost 6 bases, with 18 bases between them.

The genes are TRBV9 and TRBJ2-2; D is unresolved. Trimming removed 5 bases from V and 5 bases from J, with 10 bases in between. The germline CDR1 and CDR2 sequences are SGDLS and YYNGEE. There are 13 residues in the CDR3. For the CDR3, the DNA is TGTGCCAGCAGTCCCCTTCGTACCGGGGAGCTGTTTTTT. Its protein product is CASSPLRTGELFF.

V and J are TRBV2 and TRBJ2-5; D gene unclear. CDR3 size: 13 residues. V was shortened by 6 bases and J by 5 bases, with 13 bases between the two germline ends. From germline, CDR1 is SNHLY and CDR2 FYNNEI. CDR3 loop: CASSDTLDETQYF. CDR3 nucleotides: TGTGCCAGCAGCGACACCTTGGACGAGACCCAGTACTTC.

This clone was detected many times. This chain connects TRBV27 to TRBJ2-7; tentative D call: TRBD1 (6 bases). This CDR3 is built from 13 residues. Looked up from germline, CDR1 is MNHEY and CDR2 is SMNVEV (reference sequence). V was trimmed by 2 bases and J by 3 bases, leaving 8 bases between them. The CDR3 bases are TGTGCCAGCAGTTTAACACAGGGCTACGAGCAGTACTTC. Its protein product is CASSLTQGYEQYF.

This clone was observed a handful of times. The chain has TRBV19 and TRBJ1-2; the D gene is possibly TRBD1 (5 bases). V lost 6 bases and J 8 bases, leaving 7 bases between the germline ends. The CDR3 has 10 amino acids. The germline CDR1 and CDR2 sequences are LNHDA and SQIVND (reference sequence). The CDR3 nucleotides read TGTGCCAGTAGCCAGGGAGGCTACACCTTC. It codes for CASSQGGYTF.

V and J are TRBV9 and TRBJ1-1; TRBD1 matches 8 bases. Per germline, CDR1 SGDLS and CDR2 YYNGEE. This CDR3 spans 13 amino acids. Trimming cost V 3 bases and J 4 bases; bases outside gene matches: 2. The CDR3 sequence: CASSGQGFTEAFF. CDR3 nucleotides: TGTGCCAGCAGCGGACAGGGGTTCACTGAAGCTTTCTTT.

The chain links TRBV5-8 to TRBJ2-7; no clear D gene. The CDR3 contains 12 residues. V was pared by 4 bases and J by 4 bases, with 9 bases between. Germline V gene data show CDR1 as SGHTS and CDR2 as YDEGEE. In DNA form, the CDR3 reads TGTGCCAGCAGCCCTACCATTTACGAGCAGTACTTC. Translation: CASSPTIYEQYF.

The chain has TRBV9 and TRBJ1-4; 7 nucleotides match TRBD1. CDR1 and CDR2 (germline): SGDLS, YYNGEE. The CDR3 length is 14 residues. The trim removed 4 bases at V and 5 bases at J, leaving 5 bases unmatched. As DNA, the CDR3 is TGTGCCAGCAGCACCGGGACAGACAATGAAAAACTGTTTTTT. This codes for CASSTGTDNEKLFF.

This chain connects TRBV5-4 to TRBJ2-1; D gene unclear. The CDR3 has 12 residues. Per the germline V gene, CDR1 is SGHNT and CDR2 is YYREEE (reference sequence). The germline V and J ends were trimmed by 0 bases and 4 bases, with 2 bases remaining between them. CDR3 sequence: CASSLVYNEQFF. The CDR3 bases are TGTGCCAGCAGCTTGGTTTACAATGAGCAGTTCTTC.

CDR3 nucleotide sequence: TGTGCCAGCAGCGTAGGGGTGGGTCGAAAAGAGGAAAAACTGTTTTTT. It codes for CASSVGVGRKEEKLFF. The chain combines TRBV9 with TRBJ1-4; D gene ambiguous. Trimming shortened V by 0 bases and J by 8 bases, and 17 bases separated the two germline ends. CDR1 is SGDLS, CDR2 YYNGEE, per germline. The CDR3 is 16 residues long.

V is TRBV5-4 and J is TRBJ1-1; 8 nucleotides match TRBD1. With 2 bases clipped from V and 0 bases from J, the junction kept 3 bases outside the gene matches. Per the germline V gene, CDR1 is SGHNT and CDR2 is YYREEE (reference sequence). The CDR3 loop spans 15 amino acids. CDR3 loop: CASSFQGALNTEAFF. The CDR3 DNA is TGTGCCAGCAGCTTTCAGGGGGCCCTGAACACTGAAGCTTTCTTT.

The rearrangement joins TRBV19 to TRBJ2-1, with D hard to call. The CDR3 extends over 16 amino acids. Germline CDR1 is LNHDA and CDR2 is SQIVND (reference sequence). V was trimmed by 1 base and J by 4 bases, leaving 14 bases between them. Written as DNA, the CDR3 is TGTGCCAGTAGTATAGGCCGAAACCCCGCATACAATGAGCAGTTCTTC. Its protein product is CASSIGRNPAYNEQFF.

Here the CDR3 reads CASSLSEAREGRADEQFF. For the CDR3, the DNA is TGTGCCAGCAGCTTATCAGAGGCTCGGGAGGGGCGGGCGGATGAGCAGTTCTTC. The chain has TRBV7-3 and TRBJ2-1; 8 bases align to TRBD2. Germline V CDR1 and CDR2: SGHTA, FQGTGA. The CDR3 runs to 18 residues. V lost 2 bases to trimming and J lost 8 bases; unmatched junction nucleotides: 17.

The rearrangement links TRBV28 to TRBJ1-1; D not certain. V gave up 5 bases and J gave up 4 bases, with 14 bases separating them. The CDR3 extends over 14 amino acids. The V gene's germline CDR1 is MDHEN and CDR2 SYDVKM. CDR3 sequence reads: CASSRPWGGTEAFF. The CDR3 DNA sequence: TGTGCCAGCAGTCGACCCTGGGGAGGCACTGAAGCTTTCTTT.

The CDR3 reads CRGRENNEQFF. The DNA of the CDR3 is TGCAGGGGCAGGGAAAACAATGAGCAGTTCTTC. This chain joins TRBV20-1 and TRBJ2-1, with D possibly being TRBD1 (5 bases). The CDR3 sequence is 11 residues long. In germline, CDR1 is DFQATT, CDR2 SNEGSKA (reference sequence).

The genes are TRBV6-5 and TRBJ2-5, with 7 bases identical to TRBD2. CDR1 is MNHEY, CDR2 SVGAGI, per germline. V gave up 2 bases and J gave up 5 bases; unmatched junction bases: 8. The CDR3 loop spans 15 amino acids. The CDR3 DNA reads as TGTGCCAGCAGTTACGATTGGGAGGGCTCCGAGACCCAGTACTTC. Its protein product is CASSYDWEGSETQYF.

V is TRBV28 and J is TRBJ1-5; no definite D call. The CDR3 contains 15 residues. CDR1 MDHEN and CDR2 SYDVKM come from the germline V gene. The V end was cut by 7 bases, the J end by 0 bases, with 13 bases between. The CDR3 loop is CASTKVLNSNQPQHF. CDR3 nucleotide sequence: TGTGCCAGCACCAAGGTACTCAATAGCAATCAGCCCCAGCATTTT. The full variable domain, completed using reference TRBV28 and TRBJ1-5, is DVKVTQSSRYLVKRTGEKVFLECVQDMDHENMFWYRQDPGLGLRLIYFSYDVKMKEKGDIPEGYSVSREKKERFSLILESASTNQTSMYLCASTKVLNSNQPQHFGDGTRLSIL.

The chain couples TRBV5-6 to TRBJ2-1; D remains ambiguous. Germline lookup yields CDR1 SGHDT and CDR2 YYEEEE. The CDR3 totals 13 residues. Trimming removed 2 bases at V and 5 bases at J, with 8 bases between. The CDR3 DNA follows: TGTGCCAGCAGCTTCCAGGCGAACAATGAGCAGTTCTTC. Protein: CASSFQANNEQFF.

The rearrangement uses TRBV15 and TRBJ2-7; unclear D gene. Germline V gene data show CDR1 as LNHNV and CDR2 as YYDKDF (reference sequence). Trimming pared 5 bases from V and 2 bases from J, leaving 16 bases between. The CDR3 extends over 15 amino acids. The CDR3 region has the DNA TGTGCCACCAGCCGATTGGAGACTGTAACCTACGAGCAGTACTTC. Translation: CATSRLETVTYEQYF.

The rearrangement joins TRBV29-1 to TRBJ2-7, with TRBD2 matching 8 bases. Per the germline V gene, CDR1 is SQVTM and CDR2 is ANQGSEA. The CDR3 extends over 13 amino acids. With V trimmed by 7 bases and J by 0 bases, 5 bases remained unmatched. The CDR3 DNA sequence: TGCAGCGGGGGAGCGGGAGCCTCCTACGAGCAGTACTTC. Its protein is CSGGAGASYEQYF.

The rearrangement uses TRBV15 and TRBJ2-1; no firm D call. Trimming took 2 bases from V and 2 from J, leaving 10 bases between them. CDR3 size: 15 residues. Germline V gene sequence: CDR1 LNHNV, CDR2 YYDKDF (reference sequence). The chain's CDR3 is CATSRFRDAYNEQFF. CDR3 nucleotide sequence: TGTGCCACCAGCAGATTCCGAGACGCCTACAATGAGCAGTTCTTC.